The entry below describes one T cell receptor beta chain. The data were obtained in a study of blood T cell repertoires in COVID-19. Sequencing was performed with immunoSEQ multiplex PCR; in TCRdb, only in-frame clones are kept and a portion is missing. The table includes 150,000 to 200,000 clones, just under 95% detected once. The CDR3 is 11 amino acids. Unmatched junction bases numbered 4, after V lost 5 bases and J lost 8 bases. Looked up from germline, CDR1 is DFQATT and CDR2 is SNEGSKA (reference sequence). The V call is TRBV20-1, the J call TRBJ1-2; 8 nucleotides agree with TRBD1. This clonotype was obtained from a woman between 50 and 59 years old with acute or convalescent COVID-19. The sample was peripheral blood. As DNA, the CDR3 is TGCAGTGCTCCGGGGACAGGAGGCTACACCTTC. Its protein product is CSAPGTGGYTF.